This TCR beta chain was sequenced for a study of shared T cell receptors in the human thymus (dated by TCRdb to 2020 to 2022). Context from the whole study: The study examined how self-reactive, shared T-cell receptor alpha chains are generated in the human thymus.

At the junction V is shortened by 4 bases and J by 3 bases, with 26 bases in between. There are 19 amino acids in the CDR3, from cysteine to phenylalanine inclusive. Only the CDR3 DNA is retained, 57 bases long and in frame from the first base. The germline V gene provides CDR1 SGDLS and CDR2 YYNGEE. Library construction relied on the immunoSEQ multiplex PCR assay. What TCRdb holds here is the immuneACCESS table cut down to in-frame rearrangements. Part of the clones is not present; checked against another copy, under half of the missing clones reflect an unresolved V gene, and the others are unexplained. In this sample the table shows approximately 68,000 clones, 90% to 95% of which occur a single time. The ten largest clones represent around 0.03% of the sample. To note about this clone: Its antigen remains undetermined. Per-base quality was not reported, and no clone a single base away is much larger than it.

Sequenced input: thymocytes. The chain links TRBV9 with TRBJ2-4; a tentative D match to TRBD2 spans 7 bases. The clonotype was recovered from a human donor. The DNA is as follows: TGTGCCAGCAGCCCGGGGGGCAGGGAGTTCTTGTTAGGCAAAAACATTCAGTACTTC. Its translation reads: CASSPGGREFLLGKNIQYF.